This T cell receptor (beta chain) was sequenced during a study of blood T cell repertoires in COVID-19 (TCRdb year 2020). With regard to the full study: Collaborator samples came from the United States, Italy and Spain and covered acute and convalescent phases of COVID-19. The prospective study material was composed of cDNA or gDNA derived from T cells, B-cell-depleted T cells, or PBMCs. Deeply sampled blood TCRbeta repertoires from subjects exposed to, actively infected with, or recovered from COVID-19 were included in the dataset. The repertoires were released in a freely available public database intended as a resource for research on the immune response to SARS-CoV-2. The samples were drawn from the first 160 participants of the ongoing ImmuneRACE study and from 1,254 subjects provided by 6 global collaborators. A de-identified subject ID, COVID-19 status, age in years and sex were almost always included in the sample metadata. Where available, HLA class I and class II types were obtained from metadata supplied by the sample provider rather than from assay-based typing. Here is what the overall study found, with its caveats: How much clinical and demographic metadata was included differed by source and by participant, and the metadata was provided uncurated.

Whole blood was collected in K2EDTA tubes by collaborating institutions according to the institutions' own protocols. Collaborator samples were shipped for TCRbeta analysis as frozen whole blood, isolated PBMCs, or DNA extracted from either sample type. This clone was recorded once. Its antigen is currently not known. No much larger clonotype is one base removed from it; base qualities were not supplied. CDR1 is given as SGHAT and CDR2 as FQNNGV, both from the germline V gene. The CDR3 goes from the cysteine to the phenylalanine over 14 residues. Only CDR3 DNA is held: 42 bases, read in frame from base 1. The trim is 3 bases for V and 2 bases for J, with a gap of 10 bases between the germline ends. TCRbeta CDR3 regions were amplified from genomic DNA using the immunoSEQ Assay, a bias-controlled multiplex PCR. Under the source paper's analysis protocol: The number of nucleated cells in each sample was estimated from the amplification of reference gene primers within the assay. To quantify the absolute abundance of each unique TCRbeta CDR3 rearrangement, sequence reads were collapsed and filtered. For each sample, productive Simpson clonality was calculated as the square root of Simpson's diversity index over productive rearrangements. TCRdb took over this immuneACCESS table, retaining in-frame rearrangements with V and J assigned. Such tables are incomplete; in checked studies, under half of the missing clones stem from an unresolved V gene, and the remainder is unexplained. V, J and clone size are those of that table, while D and trimming were read from the DNA. For this sample the table gives 250,000 or so clones, of which around four fifths were detected only once. The ten largest make up under 5% of the sample.

This clonotype was sampled from a man in his fifties or sixties with acute or convalescent COVID-19. Recombination linked TRBV11-2 to TRBJ2-5, with TRBD2 perhaps the D gene, on 6 matching bases. The sequencing sample was made of peripheral blood. The nucleotides are TGTGCCAGCAGCTTTATGGGGACTCAAGAGACCCAGTACTTC. This translates into CASSFMGTQETQYF.